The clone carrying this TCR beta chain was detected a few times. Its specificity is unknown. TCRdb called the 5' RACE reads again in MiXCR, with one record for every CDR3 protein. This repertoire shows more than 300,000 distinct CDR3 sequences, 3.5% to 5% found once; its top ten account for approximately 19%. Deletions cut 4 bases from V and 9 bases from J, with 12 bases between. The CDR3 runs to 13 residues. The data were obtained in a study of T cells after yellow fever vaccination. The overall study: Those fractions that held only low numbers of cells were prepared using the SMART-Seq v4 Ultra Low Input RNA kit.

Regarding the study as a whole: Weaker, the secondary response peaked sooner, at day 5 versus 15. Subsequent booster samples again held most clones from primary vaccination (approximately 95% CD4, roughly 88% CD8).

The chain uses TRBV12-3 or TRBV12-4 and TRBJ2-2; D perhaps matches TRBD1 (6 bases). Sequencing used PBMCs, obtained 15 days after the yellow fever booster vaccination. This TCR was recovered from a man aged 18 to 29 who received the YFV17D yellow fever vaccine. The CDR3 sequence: CASSSDRKRELFF. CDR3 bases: TGTGCCAGCAGTTCCGACAGGAAACGGGAGCTGTTTTTT.